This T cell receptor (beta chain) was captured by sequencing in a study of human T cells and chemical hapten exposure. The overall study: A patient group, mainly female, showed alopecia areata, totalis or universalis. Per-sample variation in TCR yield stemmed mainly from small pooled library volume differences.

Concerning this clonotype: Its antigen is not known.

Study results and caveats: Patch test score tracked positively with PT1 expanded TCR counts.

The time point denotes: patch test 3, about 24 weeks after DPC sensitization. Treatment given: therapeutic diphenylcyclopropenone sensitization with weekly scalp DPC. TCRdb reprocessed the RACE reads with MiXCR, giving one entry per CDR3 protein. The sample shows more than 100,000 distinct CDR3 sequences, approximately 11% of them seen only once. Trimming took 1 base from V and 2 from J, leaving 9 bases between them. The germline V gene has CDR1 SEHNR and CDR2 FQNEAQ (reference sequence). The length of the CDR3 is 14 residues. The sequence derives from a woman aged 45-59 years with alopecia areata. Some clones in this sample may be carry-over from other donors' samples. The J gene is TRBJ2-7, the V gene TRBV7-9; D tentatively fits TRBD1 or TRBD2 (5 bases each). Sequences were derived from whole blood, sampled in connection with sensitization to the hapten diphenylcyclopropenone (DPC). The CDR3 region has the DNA TGTGCCAGCAGCTTAGGAGGGGAAGCCTACGAGCAGTACTTC. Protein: CASSLGGEAYEQYF.